This T cell receptor (beta chain) was observed in a study of blood T cell repertoires in COVID-19. The CDR3 loop spans 14 amino acids. From germline, CDR1 is SGDLS and CDR2 YYNGEE. Germline trimming cut 3 bases from V and 4 bases from J; bases unmatched to any gene: 6. Generated by immunoSEQ multiplex PCR, the TCRdb table keeps only in-frame clones and is missing some. The data contain approximately 300,000 clones, 85% to 90% of them singletons. The origin of this receptor is a woman aged 45-60 years with COVID-19, enrolled during active disease. Material for sequencing was peripheral blood. This sequence joins TRBV9 and TRBJ1-1; 7 bases match TRBD1. The CDR3 DNA sequence: TGTGCCAGCAGCGACGACAGGGAGGCCACTGAAGCTTTCTTT. Amino acids: CASSDDREATEAFF.